Listed here are 12 T cell receptor beta chains from one sample, sequenced in a study of control samples from healthy donors and cancer patients. TCRdb's copy holds only in-frame clones and misses some; the assay was immunoSEQ multiplex PCR. Among about 18,000 clones listed, around 83% were seen once. Sequencing was performed on PBMCs. These receptors all come from an elderly man with head and neck cancer.

The chain combines TRBV7-2 with TRBJ2-5; D may be TRBD1 (5 bases). Germline V gives CDR1 SGHTA, CDR2 FQGNSA. This CDR3 comprises 15 residues. The V and J ends lost 6 bases and 7 bases respectively, with 21 bases between them. The CDR3 spells CASSSHVVGAGTQYF. In DNA, the CDR3 is TGTGCCAGCAGTTCCCACGTGGTAGGGGCCGGGACCCAGTACTTC.

The rearrangement joins TRBV3-1 (or the pseudogene TRBV3-2) to TRBJ2-5, with TRBD2 identical over 7 bases. CDR3 length equals 13 residues. Germline V gene data show CDR1 as LGHDT and CDR2 as YNNKEL (reference sequence). The trim removed 8 bases at V and 3 bases at J, leaving 6 bases unmatched. The CDR3 region has the DNA TGTGCCAGCCTCCGGGGAGGGGAAGAGACCCAGTACTTC. Translated: CASLRGGEETQYF.

This chain joins TRBV5-1 and TRBJ2-4; D may be TRBD2 (5 bases). The CDR3 spans 19 residues. V lost 0 bases and J lost 0, with 19 bases in between. The germline CDR1 and CDR2 sequences are SGHRS and YFSETQ. CDR3 in amino acids: CASSLGRGGLPLAKNIQYF. As DNA, the CDR3 is TGCGCCAGCAGCTTGGGTCGGGGTGGACTGCCCCTAGCCAAAAACATTCAGTACTTC.

The chain links TRBV7-3 to TRBJ2-1; no firm D call. Germline lookup yields CDR1 SGHTA and CDR2 FQGTGA. V dropped 2 bases and J dropped 0 bases, with 11 bases sitting between them. This CDR3 spans 16 amino acids. The DNA for the CDR3 is TGTGCCAGCAGCTTAGGTCCAGCGAGCTCCTACAATGAGCAGTTCTTC. Translating it yields CASSLGPASSYNEQFF. The full variable domain, completed using reference TRBV7-3 and TRBJ2-1, is GAGVSQTPSNKVTEKGKYVELRCDPISGHTALYWYRQSLGQGPEFLIYFQGTGAADDSGLPNDRFFAVRPEGSVSTLKIQRTERGDSAVYLCASSLGPASSYNEQFFGPGTRLTVL.

V usage is TRBV24-1 and J usage is TRBJ2-2, with TRBD2 matching 14 bases. The CDR3 extends over 18 amino acids. With V trimmed by 6 bases and J by 8 bases, 13 bases remained unmatched. CDR1 and CDR2 (germline): KGHDR, SFDVKD. The CDR3 protein is CATSLTSGRARGTGELFF. DNA of the CDR3: TGTGCCACCAGTTTGACTAGCGGGAGGGCCCGAGGTACAGGGGAGCTGTTTTTT.

The gene calls are TRBV7-9 and TRBJ2-2; 12 bases are shared with TRBD2. Germline values: CDR1 SEHNR, CDR2 FQNEAQ (reference sequence). The CDR3 extends over 18 amino acids. Germline trimming cut 2 bases from V and 0 bases from J; bases unmatched to any gene: 4. CDR3 region: CASSLRLAGGSNTGELFF. CDR3 coding DNA: TGTGCCAGCAGCTTAAGGCTAGCGGGAGGGTCGAACACCGGGGAGCTGTTTTTT.

The CDR3: CASSFRARNEQFF. Written as DNA, the CDR3 is TGTGCCAGCAGTTTCAGGGCACGGAATGAGCAGTTCTTC. The V and J genes are TRBV27 and TRBJ2-1; weak D call: TRBD1 (5 bases). Germline V gives CDR1 MNHEY, CDR2 SMNVEV (reference sequence). This CDR3 contains 13 residues. V lost 3 bases and J 7 bases, leaving 10 bases between the germline ends.

CDR3 region: CATSDLVTSGSFSGTDTQYF. Written as DNA, the CDR3 is TGTGCCACCAGTGATTTGGTGACTAGCGGGAGTTTCTCGGGCACAGATACGCAGTATTTT. The chain combines TRBV24-1 with TRBJ2-3; TRBD2 matches 12 bases. The V gene end was trimmed by 0 bases and the J gene end by 1 base; junction bases not matched to a gene: 10. Germline lookup yields CDR1 KGHDR and CDR2 SFDVKD. The CDR3 totals 20 residues.

This chain links TRBV7-9 with TRBJ1-6, with a weak D call TRBD1 (5 bases). The CDR3 spans 15 residues. Germline CDR1 is SEHNR and CDR2 is FQNEAQ (reference sequence). V dropped 4 bases and J dropped 6 bases, with 13 bases sitting between them. The CDR3 DNA follows: TGTGCCAGCAGCTCCAGGGACGGCACTAATTCACCCCTCCACTTT. Its protein product is CASSSRDGTNSPLHF.

The rearrangement uses TRBV27 and TRBJ2-6; D remains ambiguous. The length of the CDR3 is 15 residues. V shed 2 bases and J shed 0 bases, with 5 bases lying between them. Germline V lookup: CDR1 MNHEY, CDR2 SMNVEV (reference sequence). DNA of the CDR3: TGTGCCAGCAGTTTACGCTTCTCTGGGGCCAACGTCCTGACTTTC. The encoded protein is CASSLRFSGANVLTF.

Regarding this clone: Distinct nucleotide sequences in the sample also encode this CDR3. V gene TRBV27 combines with J gene TRBJ1-2; 11 nucleotides agree with TRBD1. This CDR3 region has 16 residues. The germline gives CDR1 MNHEY, CDR2 SMNVEV (reference sequence). V lost 0 bases to trimming and J lost 2 bases; unmatched junction nucleotides: 2. The CDR3 protein is CASSLSGQGGNYGYTF. Written as DNA, the CDR3 is TGTGCCAGCAGTTTATCGGGACAGGGGGGAAACTATGGCTACACCTTC.

The chain employs TRBV27 and TRBJ2-2; 7 bases fit TRBD1. The V gene end was trimmed by 5 bases and the J gene end by 5 bases; junction bases not matched to a gene: 8. Germline values: CDR1 MNHEY, CDR2 SMNVEV (reference sequence). The CDR3 totals 15 residues. DNA of the CDR3: TGTGCCAGCAGTCCGCCCGGGACAGTAACCGGGGAGCTGTTTTTT. This sequence encodes CASSPPGTVTGELFF.